The clone carrying this TCR beta chain was seen just once. The data derive from a study of blood T cell repertoires in COVID-19. Study at large: Some COVID-19 samples were acute and others convalescent; all came from the United States, Italy and Spain. The analysed material was cDNA or gDNA that came from T cells, B-cell-depleted T cells, or PBMCs.

Authors' methods: Amplified reference gene primers provided the basis for estimating nucleated cell counts. Method: immunoSEQ multiplex PCR; TCRdb's copy keeps in-frame clones and lacks some. From that table come the V and J calls and clone size; the DNA was used to work out D and trimming. This table holds under 150,000 clones, 88% found once. V lost 5 bases, J lost 0 bases, and 17 bases lay in between. The CDR3 has 17 amino acids. CDR1 and CDR2 from the germline V gene are SNHLY and FYNNEI. Sample: peripheral blood. The sequence was obtained from a human donor in a cohort sampled during active COVID-19. This chain uses TRBV2 with TRBJ1-3; the D is unclear. CDR3 in DNA: TGTGCCAGCAGTAAGGAGGTCGGCAGCCTCTCTGGAAACACCATATATTTT. Protein product: CASSKEVGSLSGNTIYF.